The sequence of this T cell receptor beta chain was determined in a study of yellow fever vaccine responses in identical twins. Study observations and caveats: Reportedly, the response of twins' T cells to the vaccine seemed partly convergent, partly personalized.

TCRdb ran MiXCR on the RT-PCR reads and lists one entry per CDR3 protein. Of around 9,600 distinct CDR3 sequences listed, 75% to 90% are singletons. On this clonotype: The antigen is unknown.

The CDR3 runs to 14 residues. The germline V gene encodes CDR1 SGHTA and CDR2 FQGNSA. V was shortened by 0 bases and J by 0 bases, with 2 bases between the two germline ends. This TCR was recovered from a woman in her late teens or twenties who received the yellow fever vaccine. This rearrangement joins TRBV7-2 to TRBJ1-4; D unclear. Sequencing was performed on T cells from blood (PBMCs), unsorted or a sorted subset (not recorded which), taken before or after yellow fever vaccination (not recorded which). CDR3 sequence: CASSLAPTNEKLFF. CDR3 nucleotides: TGTGCCAGCAGCTTAGCCCCAACTAATGAAAAACTGTTTTTT.